The clone carrying this T cell receptor beta chain has just a few counts. The antigen is not known. MiXCR, applied by TCRdb to the 5' RACE reads, yields one record per CDR3 protein. The sample shows about 250,000 distinct CDR3 sequences, 6% to 8.5% of them seen only once. The data belong to a study of identical twins. Whole-study results and caveats: Invariant MAIT and iNKT cells may have partly biased zero-insertion analyses.

Another study also made use of these data, one on yellow fever vaccine responses in identical twins.

This TCR came from a young woman in good health. Sequencing used CD8+ T cells sorted from blood.

In DNA form, the CDR3 reads TGTGCCAGCAGCCCGCGCTGGGGTGCCAAAAACATTCAGTACTTC. Protein sequence: CASSPRWGAKNIQYF. The chain joins TRBV7-9 to TRBJ2-4; D ambiguous. CDR1 and CDR2 from the germline V gene are SEHNR and FQNEAQ (reference sequence). Trimming took 5 bases from V and 1 from J, leaving 12 bases between them. The CDR3 length is 15 residues.